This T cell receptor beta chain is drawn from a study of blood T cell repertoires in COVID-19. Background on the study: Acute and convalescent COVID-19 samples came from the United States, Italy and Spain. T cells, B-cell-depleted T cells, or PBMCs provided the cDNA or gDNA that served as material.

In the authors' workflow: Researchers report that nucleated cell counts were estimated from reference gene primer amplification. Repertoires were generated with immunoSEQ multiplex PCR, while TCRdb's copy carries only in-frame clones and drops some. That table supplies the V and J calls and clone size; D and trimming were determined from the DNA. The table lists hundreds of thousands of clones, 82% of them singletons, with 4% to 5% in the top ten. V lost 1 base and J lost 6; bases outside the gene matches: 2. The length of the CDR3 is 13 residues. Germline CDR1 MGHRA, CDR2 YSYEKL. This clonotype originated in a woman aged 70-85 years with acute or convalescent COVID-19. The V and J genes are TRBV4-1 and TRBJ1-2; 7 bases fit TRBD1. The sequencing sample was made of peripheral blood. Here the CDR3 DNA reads TGCGCCAGCAGCCAAGGACAGGGAGATGGCTACACCTTC. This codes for CASSQGQGDGYTF.